This T cell receptor beta chain was found in a study of cytomegalovirus exposure and HLA in healthy donors. The study, taken as a whole, reports: For most subjects, TCR beta sequences were reported to predict HLA-A and HLA-B alleles with accuracy.

Trimming stripped 4 bases from V and 0 bases from J, with 14 bases between. CDR1 is SGHNT and CDR2 is YYREEE in the germline V gene (reference sequence). The CDR3 is 16 amino acids. PCR amplification relied on 60 Vbeta primers (plus 13 Jbeta primers). TCRdb's copy holds only in-frame clones and misses some; the assay was immunoSEQ multiplex PCR. The repertoire holds about 110,000 clones, with around 76% as singletons. In its sample, this clone was seen a few times. What it recognizes is unknown. This TCR was sampled from a man aged 25-45 years in good health and CMV-seropositive. Material: PBMCs. The chain carries TRBV5-4 and TRBJ1-3, with D possibly matching TRBD1 (6 bases). CDR3 sequence (DNA): TGTGCCAGCAGCCCCGGGACACCAGACTCTGGAAACACCATATATTTT. It encodes CASSPGTPDSGNTIYF.